This TCR beta chain was identified in a study of immune cell composition in non-small cell lung cancer. The table came from immunoSEQ multiplex PCR; TCRdb's copy has only in-frame clones and leaves some out. The data contain several thousand clones, about 80% of them singletons. The study, taken as a whole, reports: Smoking pack-years did not significantly correlate with tumour TCR-beta clonality. Clones >0.5% enriched in tumour were rarer in adenocarcinoma (about 35%) than squamous (about 80%).

Looked up from germline, CDR1 is WNHNN and CDR2 is SYGVQD (reference sequence). The CDR3 runs 15 residues. The V end lost 2 bases, the J end lost 5 bases, and 15 bases lay between the germline ends. On this clone itself: Its antigen is not identified.

Sequenced material: lung tumor tissue. The chain couples TRBV10-1 to TRBJ1-1; D is undetermined. This clonotype originated in a human donor with non-small cell lung cancer. For the CDR3, the DNA is TGCGCCAGCAGTGAGAGGGTGTCGGGAATAACTGAAGCTTTCTTT. Protein: CASSERVSGITEAFF.